Listed below are T cell receptor beta chains from one sample, sequenced in a study of blood T cell repertoires in COVID-19. Clones were sequenced by immunoSEQ multiplex PCR, and TCRdb holds only the in-frame ones, with some missing. The table has approximately 68,000 clones, approximately 79% seen once; the top ten hold about 10%. The sample taken for sequencing was peripheral blood. The origin of the receptors is a woman in her forties or fifties with acute or convalescent COVID-19. CDR3s include the opening cysteine and the closing phenylalanine or tryptophan.

J gene: TRBJ2-7; V gene: TRBV5-4; CDR3 protein: CASSLPPTEFGEQYF
J gene: TRBJ2-5; V gene: TRBV6-1; CDR3 protein: CASSEFWTGTETQYF
J gene: TRBJ1-1; V gene: TRBV7-2; CDR3 protein: CASSLSRAEAFF
J gene: TRBJ1-5; V gene: TRBV7-2; CDR3 protein: CASSKGQGNQPQHF
J gene: TRBJ1-1; V gene: TRBV10-3; CDR3 protein: CAISGTDNTEAFF
J gene: TRBJ2-3; V gene: TRBV28; CDR3 protein: CASSQSTGTGWASTDTQYF
J gene: TRBJ2-5; V gene: TRBV28; CDR3 protein: CASSLNTGTRGETQYF
J gene: TRBJ2-7; V gene: TRBV6-6; CDR3 protein: CASSYSMGAGVEQYF
J gene: TRBJ1-5; V gene: TRBV2; CDR3 protein: CASSEGTGGGVRQPQHF
J gene: TRBJ1-3; V gene: TRBV5-6; CDR3 protein: CASSLGQGAGNTIYF
J gene: TRBJ1-6; V gene: TRBV28; CDR3 protein: CASRIAGPRSPLHF
J gene: TRBJ1-1; V gene: TRBV28; CDR3 protein: CASSLSTLGTEAFF
J gene: TRBJ1-1; V gene: TRBV15; CDR3 protein: CATSRDLGDTEAFF
J gene: TRBJ2-1; V gene: TRBV5-4; CDR3 protein: CASSFSGPLEFF
J gene: TRBJ2-7; V gene: TRBV5-4; CDR3 protein: CASSPGSGLAGAYEQYF
J gene: TRBJ2-3; V gene: TRBV9; CDR3 protein: CASSAVAGGSTDTQYF
J gene: TRBJ2-1; V gene: TRBV9; CDR3 protein: CASSVQGEVSNEQFF
J gene: TRBJ1-2; V gene: TRBV27; CDR3 protein: CASSETGGYGYTF
J gene: TRBJ1-6; V gene: TRBV7-2; CDR3 protein: CASSLAGSRPLHF
J gene: TRBJ1-6; V gene: TRBV9; CDR3 protein: CASSVLTGQGPYNSPLHF
J gene: TRBJ2-4; V gene: TRBV6-7; CDR3 protein: CASKVRLAGVVGDIQYF
J gene: TRBJ2-7; V gene: TRBV29-1; CDR3 protein: CSVESVNEQYF
J gene: TRBJ1-3; V gene: TRBV5-1; CDR3 protein: CASSPEAGTLSGNTIYF
J gene: TRBJ2-7; V gene: TRBV2; CDR3 protein: CASTGQGSVEQYF
J gene: TRBJ2-7; V gene: TRBV6-1; CDR3 protein: CASSEFGLAFSPYEQYF
J gene: TRBJ2-1; V gene: TRBV27; CDR3 protein: CASSPSGNEQFF